The rows below give T cell receptor beta chains drawn from one sample of a study of early T cells in non-severe SARS-CoV-2 infection. TCRdb processed the 5' RACE reads anew with MiXCR; each CDR3 protein has one entry. The repertoire consists of around 79,000 distinct CDR3 sequences, with approximately 11% occurring once and the leading ten covering around 11%. Sequenced material: whole blood, taken at baseline. These receptors were obtained from an adult who was a healthcare worker with PCR-confirmed SARS-CoV-2 infection or an uninfected control (not recorded which). CDR3s include the opening cysteine and the closing phenylalanine or tryptophan. D genes are given only for firm matches. Only part of the rows carry a size: once, few, many, or a class if the clone is expanded.

clone_size j_call d_call v_call cdr3_aa cdr3_nt
many TRBJ2-3 TRBD2 TRBV6-1 CASSWDSAGGTDTQYF TGTGCCAGCAGTTGGGATTCGGCGGGGGGCACAGATACGCAGTATTTT
many TRBJ1-5 . TRBV10-3 CAIAAAQVNQPQHF TGTGCCATCGCAGCGGCACAGGTCAATCAGCCCCAGCATTTT
many TRBJ1-2 TRBD1 TRBV20-1 CSAIRDRPYGYTF TGCAGTGCTATCCGGGACAGACCATATGGCTACACCTTC
once TRBJ1-3 . TRBV20-1 CSARAGRDTIYF TGCAGTGCTAGAGCCGGGAGGGACACCATATATTTT
. TRBJ1-1 TRBD1 TRBV6-4 CASSSRQGSEAFF TGTGCCAGCAGCTCCAGACAGGGTTCTGAAGCTTTCTTT
few TRBJ1-1 . TRBV14 CASSQGPGLNTEAFF TGTGCCAGCAGCCAAGGTCCCGGGTTGAACACTGAAGCTTTCTTT
many TRBJ2-2 TRBD1 TRBV29-1 CSVQQGTGTGGVTGELFF TGCAGCGTTCAACAGGGAACCGGGACAGGGGGCGTCACCGGGGAGCTGTTTTTT
. TRBJ1-4 TRBD1 TRBV7-2 CASSSGQSRLGNEKLFF TGTGCCAGCAGCTCGGGACAGAGCCGTCTGGGGAATGAAAAACTGTTTTTT
many TRBJ1-1 . TRBV29-1 CSVDFGGNTEAFF TGCAGCGTTGATTTTGGGGGTAACACTGAAGCTTTCTTT
. TRBJ1-6 TRBD1 TRBV18 CASSAGGDNSPLHF TGTGCCAGCTCAGCAGGGGGGGATAATTCACCCCTCCACTTT
few TRBJ1-2 . TRBV6-2/TRBV6-3 CASSYGGYGYTF TGTGCCAGCAGTTACGGAGGCTATGGCTACACCTTC
. TRBJ1-1 . TRBV28 CASSFGGADTEAFF TGTGCCAGCAGTTTTGGGGGCGCGGACACTGAAGCTTTCTTT
many TRBJ1-4 TRBD1 TRBV14 CASSQVDRAANEKLFF TGTGCCAGCAGCCAAGTTGACAGGGCCGCTAATGAAAAACTGTTTTTT
. TRBJ2-1 . TRBV7-2 CASSSQEYNEQFF TGTGCCAGCAGCTCCCAGGAATACAATGAGCAGTTCTTC
few TRBJ1-1 . TRBV7-2 CASRNGNTEAFF TGTGCCAGCAGAAACGGGAACACTGAAGCTTTCTTT
. TRBJ1-3 . TRBV20-1 CSAEGGLSGNTIYF TGCAGTGCCGAGGGCGGCCTGTCTGGAAACACCATATATTTT
many TRBJ2-2 TRBD1 TRBV7-8 CASSSRTGGGFGELFF TGTGCCAGCAGCTCTAGGACAGGGGGAGGTTTCGGGGAGCTGTTTTTT
few TRBJ2-7 TRBD1 TRBV29-1 CSVRGLASYEQYF TGCAGCGTTAGGGGGCTCGCCTCCTACGAGCAGTACTTC
many TRBJ1-2 . TRBV14 CASSQGPGQYGYTF TGTGCCAGCAGCCAGGGACCTGGACAGTATGGCTACACCTTC
few TRBJ2-1 TRBD2 TRBV4-2 CASSQGWRLAGGDNEQFF TGTGCCAGCAGCCAAGGCTGGAGACTAGCGGGGGGCGACAATGAGCAGTTCTTC
. TRBJ2-7 . TRBV4-3 CASSQGNGDYEQYF TGCGCCAGCAGCCAAGGTAACGGAGACTACGAGCAGTACTTC
few TRBJ2-5 TRBD2 TRBV12-5 CASGLGPRTRRETQYF TGTGCTAGTGGTTTGGGCCCTCGGACTAGGAGAGAGACCCAGTACTTC
. TRBJ1-5 . TRBV28 CASSPPGQPQHF TGTGCCAGCAGTCCACCGGGTCAGCCCCAGCATTTT
few TRBJ1-1 TRBD1 TRBV6-2/TRBV6-3 CASIPSTGGFTEAFF TGTGCCAGCATTCCTTCGACAGGGGGATTCACTGAAGCTTTCTTT
. TRBJ2-7 TRBD1 TRBV5-1 CASSGGQVRFYEQYF TGCGCCAGCAGCGGGGGACAGGTCAGATTCTACGAGCAGTACTTC
. TRBJ1-2 . TRBV6-5 CASGMSFNYGYTF TGTGCCAGCGGGATGAGCTTTAACTATGGCTACACCTTC
. TRBJ1-1 TRBD1 TRBV5-1 CASSAGTGRLMNTEAFF TGCGCCAGCAGCGCGGGGACAGGGCGACTAATGAACACTGAAGCTTTCTTT
once TRBJ2-7 TRBD1 TRBV6-5 CASSYGRGLYEQYF TGTGCCAGCAGTTACGGCAGGGGGCTCTACGAGCAGTACTTC
many TRBJ1-4 . TRBV19 CASSTLNEKLFF TGTGCCAGTAGTACTCTGAATGAAAAACTGTTTTTT
few TRBJ1-5 . TRBV6-4 CASSDSADGGKPQHF TGTGCCAGCAGTGACTCGGCAGATGGGGGGAAGCCCCAGCATTTT
many TRBJ2-1 . TRBV5-1 CASSLVEQNYNEQFF TGCGCCAGCAGCTTGGTGGAGCAGAACTACAATGAGCAGTTCTTC
. TRBJ1-1 TRBD1 TRBV5-4 CASSSTGGSTTEAFF TGTGCCAGCAGCTCCACAGGGGGGTCCACCACTGAAGCTTTCTTT
many TRBJ2-3 . TRBV29-1 CSVASGAGGTDTQYF TGCAGCGTTGCCTCTGGGGCAGGGGGCACAGATACGCAGTATTTT
many TRBJ1-2 . TRBV12-3/TRBV12-4 CASSSRQHYGYTF TGTGCCAGCAGTTCTAGACAGCACTATGGCTACACCTTC
. TRBJ1-1 . TRBV6-2/TRBV6-3 CASMSYLDSGGDTEAFF TGTGCCAGCATGAGCTACCTGGACAGCGGAGGAGACACTGAAGCTTTCTTT
. TRBJ2-4 . TRBV2 CASSLRDSGIQYF TGTGCCAGCAGCCTCCGTGATTCCGGCATTCAGTACTTC
many TRBJ2-2 TRBD1 TRBV7-9 CAASGGENTGELFF TGTGCCGCATCAGGGGGCGAGAACACCGGGGAGCTGTTTTTT
. TRBJ1-5 . TRBV6-5 CASRATETPLQPQHF TGTGCCAGCAGGGCGACAGAAACCCCCCTTCAGCCCCAGCATTTT
. TRBJ2-1 . TRBV20-1 CSATQTGTYNEQFF TGCAGTGCAACCCAGACCGGAACCTACAATGAGCAGTTCTTC
few TRBJ1-1 . TRBV29-1 CSVTRGGVNTEAFF TGCAGCGTTACGAGGGGAGGGGTGAACACTGAAGCTTTCTTT
. TRBJ2-1 TRBD2 TRBV7-2 CASKGLAGVNEQFF TGTGCCAGCAAGGGACTAGCGGGGGTGAATGAGCAGTTCTTC
many TRBJ2-3 TRBD2 TRBV7-2 CASSLGLAGGYDTQYF TGTGCCAGCAGCTTAGGGCTAGCGGGGGGCTATGATACGCAGTATTTT
. TRBJ2-2 TRBD2 TRBV6-4 CASSEGGLASTGELFF TGTGCCAGCAGTGAAGGTGGACTAGCTTCCACCGGGGAGCTGTTTTTT
. TRBJ2-7 . TRBV5-6 CASSPLGGSYEQYF TGTGCCAGCAGCCCCCTGGGGGGCTCCTACGAGCAGTACTTC
many TRBJ1-5 TRBD1 TRBV7-8 CASSPPMTGLNQPQHF TGTGCCAGCAGCCCCCCCATGACAGGGCTCAATCAGCCCCAGCATTTT
. TRBJ1-5 . TRBV3-1 CASSDRDISNQPQHF TGTGCCAGCAGTGACCGGGACATTAGCAATCAGCCCCAGCATTTT
many TRBJ1-1 TRBD1 TRBV7-9 CASSLLLIRGRGNTEAFF TGTGCCAGCAGCTTACTATTAATCAGGGGGCGCGGGAACACTGAAGCTTTCTTT
. TRBJ1-2 . TRBV3-1 CASSQGASYGYTF TGTGCCAGCAGCCAAGGGGCCAGCTATGGCTACACCTTC